Listed below are T cell receptor beta chains from one sample, sequenced in a study of cytomegalovirus exposure and HLA in healthy donors. This table comes from immunoSEQ multiplex PCR, and its TCRdb copy is limited to in-frame clones, with some not included. Of nearly 110,000 clones detected, about 70% appear once; the ten largest clones hold approximately 2.8%. Input material: PBMCs. These receptors were taken from a female donor in good health and CMV-seronegative. Each CDR3 is given with its conserved first and last residue. Each record gives: clone size, V gene, CDR3 length, D gene, J gene, CDR3 protein. D genes are given only for firm matches. The size entry is marked missing in some rows and otherwise reads once, few, many or a size class.

clone_size: .
v_call: TRBV19
cdr3_length: 12
d_call: .
j_call: TRBJ1-2
cdr3_aa: CASSGQNYGYTF

clone_size: .
v_call: TRBV30
cdr3_length: 13
d_call: .
j_call: TRBJ2-3
cdr3_aa: CAWSVLVADTQYF

clone_size: .
v_call: TRBV15
cdr3_length: 17
d_call: TRBD1
j_call: TRBJ1-4
cdr3_aa: CATSRVGGPATNEKLFF

clone_size: .
v_call: TRBV2
cdr3_length: 13
d_call: TRBD2
j_call: TRBJ2-7
cdr3_aa: CASTSGRHYEQYF

clone_size: once
v_call: TRBV27
cdr3_length: 15
d_call: .
j_call: TRBJ2-7
cdr3_aa: CASSYSGQGGYEQYF

clone_size: .
v_call: TRBV5-4
cdr3_length: 15
d_call: TRBD1
j_call: TRBJ2-1
cdr3_aa: CASSLPGQGHNEQFF

clone_size: .
v_call: TRBV10-2
cdr3_length: 18
d_call: TRBD2
j_call: TRBJ2-6
cdr3_aa: CASSLTSGSIAGANVLTF

clone_size: .
v_call: TRBV18
cdr3_length: 16
d_call: TRBD1
j_call: TRBJ2-7
cdr3_aa: CASSLINRGLTYEQYF

clone_size: .
v_call: TRBV19
cdr3_length: 15
d_call: .
j_call: TRBJ1-3
cdr3_aa: CASTDGRASGNTIYF

clone_size: .
v_call: TRBV2
cdr3_length: 15
d_call: .
j_call: TRBJ1-4
cdr3_aa: CASSVREATNEKLFF

clone_size: .
v_call: TRBV30
cdr3_length: 18
d_call: .
j_call: TRBJ1-2
cdr3_aa: CAWRGRVQGWQVSYGYTF

clone_size: once
v_call: TRBV9
cdr3_length: 15
d_call: .
j_call: TRBJ2-1
cdr3_aa: CASSPSAAQRNEQFF

clone_size: .
v_call: TRBV27
cdr3_length: 13
d_call: .
j_call: TRBJ1-5
cdr3_aa: CASSLSSNQPQHF

clone_size: .
v_call: TRBV27
cdr3_length: 15
d_call: .
j_call: TRBJ2-7
cdr3_aa: CASSPYRPGTYEQYF

clone_size: .
v_call: TRBV19
cdr3_length: 13
d_call: .
j_call: TRBJ1-5
cdr3_aa: CASTPPGGGAQHF

clone_size: .
v_call: TRBV30
cdr3_length: 13
d_call: .
j_call: TRBJ1-1
cdr3_aa: CAWTFIGGPEAFF

clone_size: few
v_call: TRBV11-3
cdr3_length: 17
d_call: .
j_call: TRBJ2-3
cdr3_aa: CASSLGGGGTSTDTQYF

clone_size: .
v_call: TRBV27
cdr3_length: 17
d_call: .
j_call: TRBJ2-7
cdr3_aa: CASSLSKGGFPPYEQYF

clone_size: few
v_call: TRBV5-5
cdr3_length: 13
d_call: .
j_call: TRBJ2-7
cdr3_aa: CASSPTGYYEQYF

clone_size: .
v_call: TRBV11-3
cdr3_length: 17
d_call: TRBD2
j_call: TRBJ2-7
cdr3_aa: CASSLAGTSGRRKEQYF

clone_size: once
v_call: TRBV7-2
cdr3_length: 15
d_call: .
j_call: TRBJ2-7
cdr3_aa: CASSPGLSRSYEQYF

clone_size: .
v_call: TRBV11-3
cdr3_length: 15
d_call: TRBD2
j_call: TRBJ2-1
cdr3_aa: CASSHSLAGDNEQFF

clone_size: .
v_call: TRBV7-9
cdr3_length: 15
d_call: .
j_call: TRBJ2-2
cdr3_aa: CASSLARGNTGELFF

clone_size: few
v_call: TRBV9
cdr3_length: 16
d_call: TRBD2
j_call: TRBJ2-1
cdr3_aa: CASSRLAGGTYNEQFF

clone_size: .
v_call: TRBV9
cdr3_length: 13
d_call: TRBD2
j_call: TRBJ2-3
cdr3_aa: CASTREGTDTQYF

clone_size: .
v_call: TRBV7-3
cdr3_length: 15
d_call: TRBD2
j_call: TRBJ2-1
cdr3_aa: CASSLIGLAGHEQFF